This T cell receptor beta chain appears in the sequencing data of a study of technical replicates of blood from a handful of donors. Profiling relied on immunoSEQ multiplex PCR, and the TCRdb table lists in-frame clones only, not all of them. This sample has about 83,000 clones; just over 90% occur once, and the top ten carry 0.27%. This receptor was taken from a human donor in good health. Sequencing was done on a sample of T cells isolated from PBMCs.

CDR3 sequence: CASSRIGLGNQPQHF. CDR3 sequence (DNA): TGTGCCAGCAGTCGGATCGGGTTAGGCAATCAGCCCCAGCATTTT. V usage is TRBV6-6 and J usage is TRBJ1-5; D is unclear. The length of the CDR3 is 15 residues. CDR1 MNHNY and CDR2 SVGAGI come from the germline V gene (reference sequence). Trimming stripped 5 bases from V and 2 bases from J, with 13 bases between.